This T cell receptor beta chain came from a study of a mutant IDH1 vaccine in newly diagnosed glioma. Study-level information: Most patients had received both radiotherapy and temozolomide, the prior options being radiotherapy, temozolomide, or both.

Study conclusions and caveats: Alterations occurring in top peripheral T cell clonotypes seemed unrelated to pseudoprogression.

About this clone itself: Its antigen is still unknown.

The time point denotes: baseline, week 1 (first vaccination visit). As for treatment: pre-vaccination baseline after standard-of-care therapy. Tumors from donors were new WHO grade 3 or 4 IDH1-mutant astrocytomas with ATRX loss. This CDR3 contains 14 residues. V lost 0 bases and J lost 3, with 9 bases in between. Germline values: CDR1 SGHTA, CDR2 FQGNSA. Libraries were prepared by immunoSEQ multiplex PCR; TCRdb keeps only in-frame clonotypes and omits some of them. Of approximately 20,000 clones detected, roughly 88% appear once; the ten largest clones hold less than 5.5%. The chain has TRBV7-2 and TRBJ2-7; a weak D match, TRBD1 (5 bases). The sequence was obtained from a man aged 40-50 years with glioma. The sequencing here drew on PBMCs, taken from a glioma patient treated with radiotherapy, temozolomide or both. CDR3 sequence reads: CASSLARERYEQYF. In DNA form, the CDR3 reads TGTGCCAGCAGCTTAGCCAGGGAACGCTACGAGCAGTACTTC.